These 31 T cell receptor beta chains were all obtained from the same sample, sequenced in a study of control samples from healthy donors and cancer patients. Method: immunoSEQ multiplex PCR; TCRdb's copy keeps in-frame clones and lacks some. The sample contains 50,000 or so clones, 90% to 95% of which appear only once. Material: blood. The receptors were sampled from a young man in good health.

A remark on this clone: Other nucleotide sequences in the sample specify the same CDR3. V usage is TRBV5-1 and J usage is TRBJ2-6; D gene uncertain. V was trimmed by 0 bases and J by 2 bases, leaving 9 bases between them. CDR1 is SGHRS and CDR2 is YFSETQ in the germline V gene. CDR3 length: 16 residues. CDR3 bases: TGCGCCAGCAGCTTGGTCCCGGGTGCTGGGGCCAACGTCCTGACTTTC. This codes for CASSLVPGAGANVLTF.

The chain carries TRBV4-3 and TRBJ1-2; D uncertain. Germline V gives CDR1 LGHNA, CDR2 YSLEER. This CDR3 region has 15 residues. Trimming left V 0 bases short and J 2 bases short, with 10 bases between. CDR3: CASSQESGGNYGYTF. The CDR3 nucleotides read TGCGCCAGCAGCCAAGAGTCCGGCGGAAACTATGGCTACACCTTC.

Here the CDR3 DNA reads TGCGCCAGCAGCCTCCCGGGAGAGAACACTGAAGCTTTCTTT. This translates into CASSLPGENTEAFF. The rearrangement uses TRBV4-1 and TRBJ1-1, with D uncertain. The ends were cut back, 4 bases at V and 1 base at J, with 10 bases in the middle. The germline V gene has CDR1 MGHRA and CDR2 YSYEKL. This CDR3 has 14 residues.

The genes are TRBV4-3 and TRBJ2-3, with D uncertain. CDR1 and CDR2 (germline): LGHNA, YSLEER. The CDR3 is made up of 15 amino acids. The V gene lost 0 bases and the J gene lost 0 bases, with 7 bases spanning the gap. The CDR3 nucleotides are TGCGCCAGCAGCCAAGATTCAGAGAGCACAGATACGCAGTATTTT. This gives the protein CASSQDSESTDTQYF.

About this clone itself: The junction departs from the called germline gene at one end, perhaps through a read error. The J gene is TRBJ2-2, the V gene TRBV7-7; TRBD2 matches at 12 bases. The CDR3 spans 16 residues. The germline CDR1 and CDR2 sequences are SSHAT and FNYEAQ (reference sequence). The CDR3 spells CASSSSSGRAPGELFF. The CDR3 DNA reads as TGTGCTAGCAGCTCCTCTAGCGGGAGGGCCCCCGGGGAGCTGTTTTTT.

This chain uses TRBV29-1 with TRBJ1-1, with TRBD1 identical over 7 bases. J gave up 1 base and V 6 bases, and 5 bases lay outside the gene matches. The CDR3 is 13 amino acids. Germline-derived CDR1 and CDR2 are SQVTM and ANQGSEA. Here the CDR3 DNA reads TGCAGCGTGCGACAGGGAGCGAACACTGAAGCTTTCTTT. Protein product: CSVRQGANTEAFF.

The gene calls are TRBV24-1 and TRBJ2-2; D remains ambiguous. The CDR3 length is 13 residues. Germline CDR1 and CDR2: KGHDR and SFDVKD. V lost 0 bases, J lost 6 bases, and 4 bases lay in between. The CDR3 region has the DNA TGTGCCACCAGTGATTTGCAGCCCGGGGAGCTGTTTTTT. This gives the protein CATSDLQPGELFF.

The rearrangement links TRBV28 to TRBJ1-2; 8 bases fit TRBD1. Trimming took 1 base from V and 8 from J; bases not matched to a gene: 12. CDR3 length: 16 residues. Per the germline V gene, CDR1 is MDHEN and CDR2 is SYDVKM. The CDR3 is CASSLFLSGGAGGYTF. CDR3 in DNA: TGTGCCAGCAGTTTATTCCTGTCAGGGGGCGCAGGGGGCTACACCTTC.

This clone occurred once. The chain employs TRBV19 and TRBJ1-1; TRBD1 might be the D (5 bases). The CDR3 consists of 15 residues. V was trimmed by 0 bases and J by 5 bases, leaving 13 bases between them. Germline loops: CDR1 LNHDA, CDR2 SQIVND (reference sequence). CDR3 sequence: CASSIDGQGRTEAFF. DNA of the CDR3: TGTGCCAGTAGTATAGACGGCCAGGGTCGGACTGAAGCTTTCTTT. Variable domain in full (rest from reference TRBV19 and TRBJ1-1): DGGITQSPKYLFRKEGQNVTLSCEQNLNHDAMYWYRQDPGQGLRLIYYSQIVNDFQKGDIAEGYSVSREKKESFPLTVTSAQKNPTAFYLCASSIDGQGRTEAFFGQGTRLTVV.

Here the CDR3 DNA reads TGTGCCAGCAAATCCGTTCAGGACAACCAGCCCCAGCATTTT. Protein sequence: CASKSVQDNQPQHF. The chain couples TRBV28 to TRBJ1-5; possibly TRBD1 for D (5 bases). This CDR3 contains 14 residues. Per germline, CDR1 MDHEN and CDR2 SYDVKM. Trimming left V 7 bases short and J 7 bases short, with 17 bases between.

This chain joins TRBV27 and TRBJ2-7, with 7 bases lining up with TRBD1. The CDR3 loop spans 15 amino acids. CDR1 and CDR2 from the germline V gene are MNHEY and SMNVEV (reference sequence). With V trimmed by 5 bases and J by 2 bases, 9 bases remained unmatched. This chain's CDR3 is CASSPSWQGAYEQYF. DNA of the CDR3: TGTGCCAGCAGTCCCAGTTGGCAGGGGGCCTACGAGCAGTACTTC.

This chain links TRBV19 with TRBJ2-2; D possibly matches TRBD1 or TRBD2 (7 bases each). V dropped 9 bases and J dropped 7 bases, with 15 bases sitting between them. This CDR3 has 13 amino acids. The germline V gene has CDR1 LNHDA and CDR2 SQIVND (reference sequence). The CDR3 protein is CASRGREGGELFF. For the CDR3, the DNA is TGTGCCAGCAGGGGGAGGGAAGGCGGGGAGCTGTTTTTT.

The rearrangement uses TRBV4-1 and TRBJ2-3; 10 positions agree with TRBD2. The CDR3 sequence is 16 residues long. The germline V gene has CDR1 MGHRA and CDR2 YSYEKL. J gave up 6 bases and V 0 bases, and 6 bases lay outside the gene matches. CDR3 amino acids: CASSQEAGGPGDTQYF. In DNA form, the CDR3 reads TGCGCCAGCAGCCAAGAAGCGGGAGGGCCGGGGGATACGCAGTATTTT.

The gene calls are TRBV9 and TRBJ2-1, with TRBD2 identical over 8 bases. CDR3 length: 12 residues. V gave up 4 bases and J gave up 8 bases; unmatched junction bases: 2. CDR1 is SGDLS, CDR2 YYNGEE, per germline. This CDR3 reads CASSSGGHEQFF. CDR3 nucleotides: TGTGCCAGCAGCTCGGGGGGGCATGAGCAGTTCTTC.

The chain uses TRBV28 and TRBJ1-1; D gene unclear. The V end lost 7 bases, the J end lost 1 base, and 13 bases lay between the germline ends. The CDR3 is made up of 14 amino acids. Germline CDR1 reads MDHEN; CDR2 reads SYDVKM. The CDR3 nucleotides are TGTGCCAGCACCCCCCCCGCGGGGAACACTGAAGCTTTCTTT. This codes for CASTPPAGNTEAFF.

V is TRBV28 and J is TRBJ2-7; 13 bases map to TRBD2. Per germline, CDR1 MDHEN and CDR2 SYDVKM. J was trimmed by 2 bases and V by 3 bases; bases with no gene match: 7. The CDR3 sequence is 17 residues long. CDR3 bases: TGTGCCAGCAGTTTCGGGACTAGCGGGACTATCACCTACGAGCAGTACTTC. Protein sequence: CASSFGTSGTITYEQYF.

This chain connects TRBV18 to TRBJ1-1; D is perhaps TRBD1 (6 bases). V lost 0 bases to trimming and J lost 3 bases, with 11 bases between them. The germline V gene encodes CDR1 KGHSH and CDR2 LQKENI. There are 15 residues in the CDR3. The CDR3 sequence: CASSPPQGSYTEAFF. Here the CDR3 DNA reads TGTGCCAGCTCACCACCACAGGGATCTTACACTGAAGCTTTCTTT. The variable domain in full, completed from reference TRBV18 and TRBJ1-1, reads NAGVMQNPRHLVRRRGQEARLRCSPMKGHSHVYWYRQLPEEGLKFMVYLQKENIIDESGMPKERFSAEFPKEGPSILRIQQVVRGDSAAYFCASSPPQGSYTEAFFGQGTRLTVV.

This clone was detected only once. V usage is TRBV12-3 or TRBV12-4 and J usage is TRBJ2-7; D call uncertain. The CDR3 loop spans 12 amino acids. V was shortened by 3 bases and J by 5 bases, with 8 bases between the two germline ends. The CDR3 DNA is TGTGCCAGCAGTTTTGGGATCCACGAGCAGTACTTC. This encodes CASSFGIHEQYF.

The sample holds one count of this clone. The chain uses TRBV6-1 and TRBJ2-7, with TRBD2 identical over 7 bases. The length of the CDR3 is 14 residues. Germline CDR1 and CDR2: MNHNS and SASEGT. After removal of 2 bases from V and 5 bases from J, the junction contained 6 bases not matched to a gene. CDR3 region: CASSEIGRVDEQYF. As DNA, the CDR3 is TGTGCCAGCAGTGAAATAGGGAGGGTGGACGAGCAGTACTTC.

The chain links TRBV9 to TRBJ2-1; tentative D call: TRBD1 (5 bases). The V gene lost 4 bases and the J gene lost 3 bases, with 11 bases spanning the gap. The CDR3 is 14 residues long. CDR1 is SGDLS, CDR2 YYNGEE, per germline. CDR3 nucleotide sequence: TGTGCCAGCAGCCCCAGGACAAACTACAATGAGCAGTTCTTC. Amino acids: CASSPRTNYNEQFF. The full variable domain, in which reference TRBV9 and TRBJ2-1 provide the parts outside the CDR3, is DSGVTQTPKHLITATGQRVTLRCSPRSGDLSVYWYQQSLDQGLQFLIQYYNGEERAKGNILERFSAQQFPDLHSELNLSSLELGDSALYFCASSPRTNYNEQFFGPGTRLTVL.

The V gene is TRBV29-1, the J gene TRBJ2-7; perhaps TRBD2 as D (6 bases). CDR1 and CDR2 from the germline V gene are SQVTM and ANQGSEA. CDR3 length equals 14 residues. The ends were cut back, 0 bases at V and 1 base at J, with 10 bases in the middle. The CDR3, as DNA: TGCAGCGTTGAAGACTATGGGGGGTCCTACGAGCAGTACTTC. This sequence encodes CSVEDYGGSYEQYF.

V usage is TRBV9 and J usage is TRBJ2-6, with TRBD2 identical over 7 bases. This CDR3 is 18 amino acids long. With 2 bases clipped from V and 0 bases from J, the junction kept 8 bases outside the gene matches. CDR1 is SGDLS, CDR2 YYNGEE, per germline. As DNA, the CDR3 is TGTGCCAGCAGCGTGGGAGGGAGCCCGAGCTCTGGGGCCAACGTCCTGACTTTC. It encodes CASSVGGSPSSGANVLTF.

This sequence joins TRBV7-9 and TRBJ2-7; 8 bases map to TRBD2. Germline V gene data show CDR1 as SEHNR and CDR2 as FQNEAQ (reference sequence). J gave up 0 bases and V 7 bases, and 5 bases lay outside the gene matches. This CDR3 is built from 14 residues. In DNA form, the CDR3 reads TGTGCCAGCATCCTTAGCGGGAACTCCTACGAGCAGTACTTC. This encodes CASILSGNSYEQYF.

This chain connects TRBV7-9 to TRBJ1-3; D unresolved. The CDR3 loop spans 12 amino acids. Germline V CDR1 and CDR2: SEHNR, FQNEAQ (reference sequence). V was cut by 0 bases and J by 8 bases, with 5 bases left in between. The CDR3 region has the DNA TGTGCCAGCAGCTTAGCGAGGGACACCATATATTTT. Translating gives CASSLARDTIYF.

The gene calls are TRBV6-1 and TRBJ2-1; D gene ambiguous. Trimming removed 2 bases at V and 11 bases at J, with 10 bases between. CDR1 is MNHNS and CDR2 is SASEGT in the germline V gene. The CDR3 spans 12 residues. CDR3 in amino acids: CASSEMGLKQFF. The CDR3 DNA follows: TGTGCCAGCAGTGAAATGGGCTTAAAGCAGTTCTTC.

V usage is TRBV4-1 and J usage is TRBJ2-1, with D maybe TRBD2 (6 bases). The CDR3 contains 16 residues. CDR1 is MGHRA, CDR2 YSYEKL, per germline. Trimming pared 3 bases from V and 2 bases from J, leaving 14 bases between. CDR3 coding DNA: TGCGCCAGCAGCCATTCAGCGGGCCGGACCTACAATGAGCAGTTCTTC. It specifies CASSHSAGRTYNEQFF.

This rearrangement joins TRBV5-6 to TRBJ2-5, with 8 bases fitting TRBD2. The junction had 18 bases not matched to a gene; V was cut back by 4 bases and J by 7 bases. The CDR3 consists of 17 residues. The germline gives CDR1 SGHDT, CDR2 YYEEEE. The DNA of the CDR3 is TGTGCCAGCAGCCCATCTTTCTTGTTAGCGGGATCAGGGACCCAGTACTTC. Protein product: CASSPSFLLAGSGTQYF.

The chain links TRBV6-5 to TRBJ2-1; a weak D match, TRBD2 (5 bases). The V end was cut by 5 bases, the J end by 2 bases, with 10 bases between. The CDR3 extends over 14 amino acids. Germline lookup yields CDR1 MNHEY and CDR2 SVGAGI. The CDR3 protein is CASSSGYTYNEQFF. CDR3 sequence (DNA): TGTGCCAGCAGTAGCGGTTATACCTACAATGAGCAGTTCTTC.

The V gene is TRBV18, the J gene TRBJ2-1; D remains unclear. This CDR3 spans 13 amino acids. The V end was cut by 0 bases, the J end by 9 bases, with 9 bases between. Germline values: CDR1 KGHSH, CDR2 LQKENI. CDR3 residues: CASSPPNPGEQFF. Written as DNA, the CDR3 is TGTGCCAGCTCACCACCGAATCCCGGTGAGCAGTTCTTC.

This clone was counted once. The rearrangement joins TRBV27 to TRBJ1-1; no definite D call. The germline V and J ends were trimmed by 3 bases and 0 bases, with 11 bases remaining between them. The CDR3 runs to 15 residues. Germline V gene sequence: CDR1 MNHEY, CDR2 SMNVEV (reference sequence). The DNA of the CDR3 is TGTGCCAGCAGTTTGAAGGGCATCATGAACACTGAAGCTTTCTTT. Its protein is CASSLKGIMNTEAFF.

The chain is built from TRBV29-1 and TRBJ1-1, with D unresolved. Deletions cut 7 bases from V and 0 bases from J, with 15 bases between. Germline-derived CDR1 and CDR2 are SQVTM and ANQGSEA. The CDR3 has 14 amino acids. DNA for the CDR3: TGCAGCGCTGAGACCGGGCGGATGAACACTGAAGCTTTCTTT. It specifies CSAETGRMNTEAFF. The full variable domain, rest sourced from reference TRBV29-1 and TRBJ1-1, is SAVISQKPSRDICQRGTSLTIQCQVDSQVTMMFWYRQQPGQSLTLIATANQGSEATYESGFVIDKFPISRPNLTFSTLTVSNMSPEDSSIYLCSAETGRMNTEAFFGQGTRLTVV.